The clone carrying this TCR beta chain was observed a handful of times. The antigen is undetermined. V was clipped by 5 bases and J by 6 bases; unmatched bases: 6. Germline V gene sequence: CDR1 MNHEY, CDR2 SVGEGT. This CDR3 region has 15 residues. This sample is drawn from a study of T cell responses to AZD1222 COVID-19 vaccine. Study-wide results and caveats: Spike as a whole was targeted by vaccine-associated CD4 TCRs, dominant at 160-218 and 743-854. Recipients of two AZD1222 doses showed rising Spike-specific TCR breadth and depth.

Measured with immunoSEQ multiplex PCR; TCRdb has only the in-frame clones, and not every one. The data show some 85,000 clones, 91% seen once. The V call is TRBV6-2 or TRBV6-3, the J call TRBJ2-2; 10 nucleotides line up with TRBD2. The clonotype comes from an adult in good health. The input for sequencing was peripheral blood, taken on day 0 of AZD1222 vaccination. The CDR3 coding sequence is TGTGCCAGCAGTCCCTCAGCGGGGGGGCCCGGGGAGCTGTTTTTT. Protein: CASSPSAGGPGELFF.